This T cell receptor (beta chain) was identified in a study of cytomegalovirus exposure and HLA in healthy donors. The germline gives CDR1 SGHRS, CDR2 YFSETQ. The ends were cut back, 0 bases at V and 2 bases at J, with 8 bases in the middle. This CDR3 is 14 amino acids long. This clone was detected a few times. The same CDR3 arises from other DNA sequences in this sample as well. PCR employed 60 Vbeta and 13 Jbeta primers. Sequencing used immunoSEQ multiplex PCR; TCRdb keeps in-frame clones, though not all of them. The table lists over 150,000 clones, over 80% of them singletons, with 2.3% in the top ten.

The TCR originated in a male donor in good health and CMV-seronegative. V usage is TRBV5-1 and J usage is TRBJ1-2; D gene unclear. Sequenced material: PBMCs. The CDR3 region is CASSLGQANYGYTF. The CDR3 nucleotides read TGCGCCAGCAGCTTGGGTCAGGCGAACTATGGCTACACCTTC.